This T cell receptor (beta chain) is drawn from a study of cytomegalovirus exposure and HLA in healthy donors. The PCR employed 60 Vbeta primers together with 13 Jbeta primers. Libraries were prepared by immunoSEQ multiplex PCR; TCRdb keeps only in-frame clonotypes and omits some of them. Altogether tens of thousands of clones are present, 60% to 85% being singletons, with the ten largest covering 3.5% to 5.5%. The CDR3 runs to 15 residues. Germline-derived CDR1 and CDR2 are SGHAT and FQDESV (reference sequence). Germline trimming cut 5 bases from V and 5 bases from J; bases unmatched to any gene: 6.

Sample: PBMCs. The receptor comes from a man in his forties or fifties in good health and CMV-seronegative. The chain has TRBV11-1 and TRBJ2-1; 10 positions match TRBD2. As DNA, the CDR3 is TGTGCCAGCAGCCCGAGCGGGAGGGTGAACAATGAGCAGTTCTTC. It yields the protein CASSPSGRVNNEQFF.